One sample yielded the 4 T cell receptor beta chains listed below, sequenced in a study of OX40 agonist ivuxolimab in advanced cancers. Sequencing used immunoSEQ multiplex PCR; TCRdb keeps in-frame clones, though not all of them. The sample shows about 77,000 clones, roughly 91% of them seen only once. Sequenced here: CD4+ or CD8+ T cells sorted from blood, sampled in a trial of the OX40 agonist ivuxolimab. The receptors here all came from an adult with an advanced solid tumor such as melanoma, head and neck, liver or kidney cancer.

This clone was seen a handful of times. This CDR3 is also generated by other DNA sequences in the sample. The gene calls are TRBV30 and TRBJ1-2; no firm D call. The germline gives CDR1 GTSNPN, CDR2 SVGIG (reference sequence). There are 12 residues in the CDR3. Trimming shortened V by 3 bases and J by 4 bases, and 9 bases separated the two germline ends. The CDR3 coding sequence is TGTGCCTGGAGCAGACAATCCTATGGCTACACCTTC. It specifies CAWSRQSYGYTF. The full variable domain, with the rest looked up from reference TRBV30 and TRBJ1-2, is SQTIHQWPATLVQPVGSPLSLECTVEGTSNPNLYWYRQAAGRGLQLLFYSVGIGQISSEVPQNLSASRPQDRQFILSSKKLLLSDSGFYLCAWSRQSYGYTFGSGTRLTVV.

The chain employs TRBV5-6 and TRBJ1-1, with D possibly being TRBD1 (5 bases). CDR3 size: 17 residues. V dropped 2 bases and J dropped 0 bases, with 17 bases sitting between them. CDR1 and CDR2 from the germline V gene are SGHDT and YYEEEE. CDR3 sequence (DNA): TGTGCCAGCAGCTTCCGGGGGACGGGTTCGATGAACACTGAAGCTTTCTTT. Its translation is CASSFRGTGSMNTEAFF.

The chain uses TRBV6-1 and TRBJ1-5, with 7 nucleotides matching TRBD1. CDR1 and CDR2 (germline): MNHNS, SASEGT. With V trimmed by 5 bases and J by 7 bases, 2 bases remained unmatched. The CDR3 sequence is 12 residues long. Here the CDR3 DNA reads TGTGCCAGCAGTCGGGACAGACAGCCCCAGCATTTT. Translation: CASSRDRQPQHF.

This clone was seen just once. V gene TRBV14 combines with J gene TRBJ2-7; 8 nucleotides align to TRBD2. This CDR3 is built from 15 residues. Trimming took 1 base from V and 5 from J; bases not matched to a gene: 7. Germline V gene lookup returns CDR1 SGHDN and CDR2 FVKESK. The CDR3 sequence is CASSQAGGAKHEQYF. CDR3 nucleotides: TGTGCCAGCAGCCAAGCCGGGGGGGCTAAACACGAGCAGTACTTC.